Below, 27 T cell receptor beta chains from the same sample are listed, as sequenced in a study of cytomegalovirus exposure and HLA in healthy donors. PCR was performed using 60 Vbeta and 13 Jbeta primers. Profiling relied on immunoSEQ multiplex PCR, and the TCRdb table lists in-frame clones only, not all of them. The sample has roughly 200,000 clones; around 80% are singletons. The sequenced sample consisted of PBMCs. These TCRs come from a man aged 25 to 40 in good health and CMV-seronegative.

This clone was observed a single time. CDR3 loop: CASHSPRDRPEAFF. In DNA form, the CDR3 reads TGTGCCAGTCATTCCCCCCGGGACAGACCCGAAGCTTTCTTT. This chain joins TRBV19 and TRBJ1-1, with TRBD1 identical over 7 bases. The junction had 14 bases not matched to a gene; V was cut back by 8 bases and J by 8 bases. Looked up from germline, CDR1 is LNHDA and CDR2 is SQIVND (reference sequence). The CDR3 loop spans 14 amino acids.

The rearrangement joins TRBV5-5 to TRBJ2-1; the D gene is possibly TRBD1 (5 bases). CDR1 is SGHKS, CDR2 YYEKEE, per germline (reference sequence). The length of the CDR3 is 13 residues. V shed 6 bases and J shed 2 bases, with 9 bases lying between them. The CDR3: CASIRVAYNEQFF. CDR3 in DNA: TGTGCCAGCATCAGGGTAGCCTACAATGAGCAGTTCTTC.

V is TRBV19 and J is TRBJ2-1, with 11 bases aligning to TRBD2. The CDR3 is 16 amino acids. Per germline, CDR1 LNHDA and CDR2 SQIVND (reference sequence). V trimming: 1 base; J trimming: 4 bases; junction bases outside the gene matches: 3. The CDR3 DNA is TGTGCCAGTAGTATAGTTAGCGGGGGGGTTTACAATGAGCAGTTCTTC. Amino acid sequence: CASSIVSGGVYNEQFF.

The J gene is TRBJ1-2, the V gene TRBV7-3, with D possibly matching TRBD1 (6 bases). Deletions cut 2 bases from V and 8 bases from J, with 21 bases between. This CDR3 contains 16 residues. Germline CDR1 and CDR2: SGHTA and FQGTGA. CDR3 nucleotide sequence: TGTGCCAGCAGCTTAGGGACCCGGACAGTACAACGAGGCTACACCTTC. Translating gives CASSLGTRTVQRGYTF.

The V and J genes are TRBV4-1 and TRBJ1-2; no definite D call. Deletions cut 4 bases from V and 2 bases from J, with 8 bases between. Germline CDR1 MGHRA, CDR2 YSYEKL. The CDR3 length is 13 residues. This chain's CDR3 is CASSPGVNYGYTF. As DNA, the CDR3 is TGCGCCAGCAGCCCCGGGGTAAACTATGGCTACACCTTC.

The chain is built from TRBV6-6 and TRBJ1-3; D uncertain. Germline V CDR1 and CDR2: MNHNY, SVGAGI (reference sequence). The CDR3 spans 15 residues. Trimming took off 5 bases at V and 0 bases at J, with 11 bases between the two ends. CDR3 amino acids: CASSAPGSSGNTIYF. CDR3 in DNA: TGTGCCAGCAGTGCCCCGGGGAGCTCTGGAAACACCATATATTTT.

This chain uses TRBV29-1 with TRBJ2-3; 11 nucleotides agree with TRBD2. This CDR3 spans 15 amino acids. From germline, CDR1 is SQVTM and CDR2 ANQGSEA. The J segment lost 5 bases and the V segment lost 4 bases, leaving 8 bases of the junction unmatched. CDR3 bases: TGCAGCGTTGGAAGCATAGCGGGGGGGGGAGATACGCAGTATTTT. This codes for CSVGSIAGGGDTQYF.

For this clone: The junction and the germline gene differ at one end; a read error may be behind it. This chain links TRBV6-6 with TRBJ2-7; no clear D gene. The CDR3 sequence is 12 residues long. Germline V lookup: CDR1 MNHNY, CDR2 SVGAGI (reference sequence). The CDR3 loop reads CASSYREATPHF. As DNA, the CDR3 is TGTGCCAGCAGTTACCGAGAGGCGACCCCCCACTTC.

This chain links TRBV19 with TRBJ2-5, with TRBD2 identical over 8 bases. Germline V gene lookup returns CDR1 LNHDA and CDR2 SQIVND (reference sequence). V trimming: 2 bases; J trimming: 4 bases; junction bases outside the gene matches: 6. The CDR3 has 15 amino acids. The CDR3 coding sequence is TGTGCCAGTAGTATAACCGGGACTAGGGTAGAGACCCAGTACTTC. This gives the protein CASSITGTRVETQYF.

The CDR3, as DNA: TGTGCCAGCAGTGAAACAGGGAAGGGAGATACGCAGTATTTT. Amino acids: CASSETGKGDTQYF. The chain joins TRBV25-1 to TRBJ2-3, with D possibly matching TRBD1 (6 bases). This CDR3 has 14 residues. Trimming stripped 2 bases from V and 5 bases from J, with 11 bases between. Germline CDR1 MGHDK, CDR2 SYGVNS.

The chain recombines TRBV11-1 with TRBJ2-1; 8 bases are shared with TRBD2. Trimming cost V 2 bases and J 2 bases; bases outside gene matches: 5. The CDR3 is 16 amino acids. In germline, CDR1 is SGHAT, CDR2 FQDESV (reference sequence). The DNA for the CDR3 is TGTGCCAGCAGCTTAAAGAGCGGGGGAACCTACAATGAGCAGTTCTTC. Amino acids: CASSLKSGGTYNEQFF.

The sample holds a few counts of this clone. CDR3 protein: CASISAGGPQGSQYF. The DNA for the CDR3 is TGTGCCAGCATTTCAGCGGGGGGGCCCCAGGGTTCCCAGTACTTC. The gene calls are TRBV28 and TRBJ2-5; 10 bases map to TRBD2. Per the germline V gene, CDR1 is MDHEN and CDR2 is SYDVKM. J was trimmed by 9 bases and V by 7 bases; bases with no gene match: 14. The CDR3 spans 15 residues.

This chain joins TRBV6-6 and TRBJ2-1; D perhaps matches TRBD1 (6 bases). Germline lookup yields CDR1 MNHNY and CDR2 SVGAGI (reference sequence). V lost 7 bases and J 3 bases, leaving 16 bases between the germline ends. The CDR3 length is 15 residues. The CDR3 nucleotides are TGTGCCAGCACCCTAGAGAAGACAGGCTACAATGAGCAGTTCTTC. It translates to CASTLEKTGYNEQFF.

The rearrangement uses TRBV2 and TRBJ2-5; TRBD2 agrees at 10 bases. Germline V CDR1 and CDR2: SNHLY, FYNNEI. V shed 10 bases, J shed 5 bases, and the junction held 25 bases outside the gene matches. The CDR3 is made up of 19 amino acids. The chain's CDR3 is CATSPASGGPGTGRETQYF. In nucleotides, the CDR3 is TGTGCCACCTCTCCCGCTAGCGGGGGCCCGGGGACCGGGCGCGAGACCCAGTACTTC.

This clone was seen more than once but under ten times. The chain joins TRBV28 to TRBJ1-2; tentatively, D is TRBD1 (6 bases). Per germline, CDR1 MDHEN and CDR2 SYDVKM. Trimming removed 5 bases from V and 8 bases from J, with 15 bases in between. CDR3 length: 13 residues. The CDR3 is CASSAPGALGYTF. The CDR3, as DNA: TGTGCCAGCAGTGCCCCAGGGGCGCTGGGCTACACCTTC.

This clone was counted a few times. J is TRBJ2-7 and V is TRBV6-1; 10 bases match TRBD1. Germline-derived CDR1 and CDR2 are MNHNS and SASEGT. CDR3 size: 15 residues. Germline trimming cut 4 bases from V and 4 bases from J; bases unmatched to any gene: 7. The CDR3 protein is CASSATPGQGYEQYF. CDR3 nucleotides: TGTGCCAGCAGTGCGACCCCGGGACAGGGGTACGAGCAGTACTTC.

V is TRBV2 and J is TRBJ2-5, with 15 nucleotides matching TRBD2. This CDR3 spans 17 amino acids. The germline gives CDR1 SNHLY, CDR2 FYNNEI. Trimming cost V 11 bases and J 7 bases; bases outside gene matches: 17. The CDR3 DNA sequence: TGTGCCGTATCCAGAGGACTAGCGGGGGGGCGAGTCGGGACCCAGTACTTC. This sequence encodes CAVSRGLAGGRVGTQYF.

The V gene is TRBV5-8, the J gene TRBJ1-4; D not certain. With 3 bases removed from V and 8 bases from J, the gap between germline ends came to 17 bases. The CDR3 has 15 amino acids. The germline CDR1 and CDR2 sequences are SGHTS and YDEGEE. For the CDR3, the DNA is TGTGCCAGCAGCTCCGGTGTGAGGGAGAAGGAAAAACTGTTTTTT. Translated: CASSSGVREKEKLFF. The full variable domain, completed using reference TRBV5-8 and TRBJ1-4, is EAGVTQSPTHLIKTRGQQATLRCSPISGHTSVYWYQQALGLGLQFLLWYDEGEERNRGNFPPRFSGRQFPNYSSELNVNALELEDSALYLCASSSGVREKEKLFFGSGTQLSVL.

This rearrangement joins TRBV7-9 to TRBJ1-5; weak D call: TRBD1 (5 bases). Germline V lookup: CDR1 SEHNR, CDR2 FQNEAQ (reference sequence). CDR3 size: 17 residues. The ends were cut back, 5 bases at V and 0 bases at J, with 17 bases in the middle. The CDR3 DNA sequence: TGTGCCAGCAGCACCGGGGGTACTCCTTCTAGCAATCAGCCCCAGCATTTT. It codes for CASSTGGTPSSNQPQHF.

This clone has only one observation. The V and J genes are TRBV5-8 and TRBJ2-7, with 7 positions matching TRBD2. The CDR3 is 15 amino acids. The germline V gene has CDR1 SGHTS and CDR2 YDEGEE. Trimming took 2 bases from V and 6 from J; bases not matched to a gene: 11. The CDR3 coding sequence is TGTGCCAGCAGCTTCTTAGGAAGCTGGGGGGGCGAGCAGTACTTC. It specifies CASSFLGSWGGEQYF.

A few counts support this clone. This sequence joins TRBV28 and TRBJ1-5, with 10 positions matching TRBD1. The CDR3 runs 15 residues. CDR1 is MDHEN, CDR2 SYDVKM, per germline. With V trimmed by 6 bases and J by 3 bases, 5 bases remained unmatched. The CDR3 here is CASSLGTGDNQPQHF. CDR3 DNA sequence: TGTGCCAGCAGCCTAGGGACAGGGGACAATCAGCCCCAGCATTTT.

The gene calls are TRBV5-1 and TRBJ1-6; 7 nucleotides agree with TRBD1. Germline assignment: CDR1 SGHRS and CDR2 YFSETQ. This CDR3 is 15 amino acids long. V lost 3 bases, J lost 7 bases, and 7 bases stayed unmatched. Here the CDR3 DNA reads TGCGCCAGCAGCTCCGGACAGGCAGAGAATTCACCCCTCCACTTT. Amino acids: CASSSGQAENSPLHF.

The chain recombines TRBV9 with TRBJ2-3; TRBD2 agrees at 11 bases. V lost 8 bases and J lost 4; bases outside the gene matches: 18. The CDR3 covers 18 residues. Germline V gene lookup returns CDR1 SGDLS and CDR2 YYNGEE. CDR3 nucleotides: TGTGCCAGTTCATACCGCGTGGGGCTAGCGGGGGGCTCAGATACGCAGTATTTT. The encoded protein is CASSYRVGLAGGSDTQYF.

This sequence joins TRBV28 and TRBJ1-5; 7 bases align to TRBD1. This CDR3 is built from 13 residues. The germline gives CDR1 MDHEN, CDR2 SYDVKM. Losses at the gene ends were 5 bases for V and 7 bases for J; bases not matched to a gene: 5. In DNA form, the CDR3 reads TGTGCCAGCAGTGACAGGGCTAGGCAGCCCCAGCATTTT. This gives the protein CASSDRARQPQHF. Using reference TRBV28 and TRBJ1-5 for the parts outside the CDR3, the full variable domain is DVKVTQSSRYLVKRTGEKVFLECVQDMDHENMFWYRQDPGLGLRLIYFSYDVKMKEKGDIPEGYSVSREKKERFSLILESASTNQTSMYLCASSDRARQPQHFGDGTRLSIL.

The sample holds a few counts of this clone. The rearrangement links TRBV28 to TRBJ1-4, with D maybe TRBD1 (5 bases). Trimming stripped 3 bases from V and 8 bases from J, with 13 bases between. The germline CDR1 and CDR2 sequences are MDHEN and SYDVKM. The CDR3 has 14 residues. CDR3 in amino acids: CASSLGQGWEKLFF. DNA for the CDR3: TGTGCCAGCAGTTTGGGGCAGGGCTGGGAAAAACTGTTTTTT. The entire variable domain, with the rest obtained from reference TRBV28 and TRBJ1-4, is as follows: DVKVTQSSRYLVKRTGEKVFLECVQDMDHENMFWYRQDPGLGLRLIYFSYDVKMKEKGDIPEGYSVSREKKERFSLILESASTNQTSMYLCASSLGQGWEKLFFGSGTQLSVL.

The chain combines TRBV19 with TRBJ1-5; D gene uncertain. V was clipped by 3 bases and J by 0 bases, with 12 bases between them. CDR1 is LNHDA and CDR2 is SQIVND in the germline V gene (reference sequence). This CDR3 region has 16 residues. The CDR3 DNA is TGTGCCAGTAGTATTGCAGAAAGTTATAGCAATCAGCCCCAGCATTTT. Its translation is CASSIAESYSNQPQHF.

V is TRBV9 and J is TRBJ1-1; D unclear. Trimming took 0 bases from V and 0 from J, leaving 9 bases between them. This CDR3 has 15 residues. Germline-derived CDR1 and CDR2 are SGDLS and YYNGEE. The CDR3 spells CASSVGTMVNTEAFF. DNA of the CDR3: TGTGCCAGCAGCGTAGGGACTATGGTGAACACTGAAGCTTTCTTT.